Listed below are T cell receptor beta chains from one sample, sequenced in a study of shared clonotypes between healthy human individuals. Here immunoSEQ multiplex PCR was the method, and the copy in TCRdb shows in-frame clones only, minus some. Found here are 97,000 or so clones, approximately 51% of them singletons; the top ten hold over 13%. Sequencing was done on a sample of PBMCs. The source is a woman between 35 and 50 years old in good health. Some clones in this sample may be carry-over from other donors' samples. The CDR3 runs from the conserved cysteine through the conserved F or W. Each record gives: V gene, clone size, D gene, J gene, CDR3 protein, CDR3 DNA. A D gene is named only where the DNA matches it firmly. Only part of the rows carry a size: once, few, many, or a class if the clone is expanded.

TRBV2	.	TRBD1	TRBJ2-5	CASSATGGETQYF	TGTGCCAGCAGTGCCACAGGGGGCGAGACCCAGTACTTC
TRBV4-3	.	.	TRBJ2-7	CASSPISGSYEQYF	TGCGCCAGCAGCCCGATAAGCGGCTCCTACGAGCAGTACTTC
TRBV2	.	.	TRBJ1-5	CASSDLDQYSNQPQHF	TGTGCCAGCAGTGATCTCGACCAATATAGCAATCAGCCCCAGCATTTT
TRBV7-9	many	TRBD1	TRBJ2-3	CASSLTTGPDTQYF	TGTGCCAGCAGCTTAACGACAGGGCCAGATACGCAGTATTTT
TRBV9	.	.	TRBJ1-2	CASSGPGRANYGYTF	TGTGCCAGCAGCGGCCCGGGGAGGGCTAACTATGGCTACACCTTC
TRBV29-1	.	TRBD1	TRBJ1-1	CSAYTGTENTEAFF	TGCAGCGCCTACACAGGGACAGAGAACACTGAAGCTTTCTTT
TRBV27	.	.	TRBJ1-2	CASRTYKGRNYGYTF	TGTGCCAGCAGAACCTATAAGGGAAGGAACTATGGCTACACCTTC
TRBV10-3	.	.	TRBJ2-6	CAIREGSGANVLTF	TGTGCCATCAGGGAGGGGTCTGGGGCCAACGTCCTGACTTTC
TRBV19	many	TRBD1	TRBJ2-7	CASGQGYEQYF	TGTGCCAGTGGACAGGGTTACGAGCAGTACTTC
TRBV7-3	.	.	TRBJ2-3	CASSHRQGTDTQYF	TGTGCCAGCAGCCACCGACAGGGCACAGATACGCAGTATTTT
TRBV15	few	.	TRBJ2-1	CATSSDSYNEQFF	TGTGCCACCAGCAGCGACAGTTACAATGAGCAGTTCTTC
TRBV29-1	many	.	TRBJ2-7	CSALSYEQYF	TGCAGCGCCCTCTCCTACGAGCAGTACTTC
TRBV29-1	.	.	TRBJ2-5	CSAGGQQETQYF	TGCAGCGCCGGTGGACAGCAAGAGACCCAGTACTTC
TRBV9	.	TRBD2	TRBJ2-1	CASSVVGSGRFSYNEQFF	TGTGCCAGCAGCGTAGTGGGTAGCGGGCGTTTCTCCTACAATGAGCAGTTCTTC
TRBV7-2	.	.	TRBJ2-1	CASSLQGQVDFF	TGTGCCAGCAGCCTCCAAGGACAAGTCGATTTCTTC
TRBV28	.	TRBD1	TRBJ1-2	CASSHQGAYGYTF	TGTGCCAGCAGTCACCAGGGGGCATATGGCTACACCTTC
TRBV6-4	.	TRBD1	TRBJ2-3	CASRTGTGPTDTQYF	TGTGCCAGCAGGACGGGGACAGGGCCAACAGATACGCAGTATTTT
TRBV6-5	.	TRBD2	TRBJ2-1	CASSYGLAAYNEQFF	TGTGCCAGCAGTTACGGACTAGCGGCCTACAATGAGCAGTTCTTC
TRBV30	.	.	TRBJ1-5	CAWSLATGTFNQPQHF	TGTGCCTGGAGTTTGGCCACCGGGACATTCAATCAGCCCCAGCATTTT
TRBV2	few	.	TRBJ1-4	CASRNIRGNEKLFF	TGTGCCAGCAGGAACATCCGGGGTAATGAAAAACTGTTTTTT
TRBV10-3	few	.	TRBJ2-7	CAIRTTYEQYF	TGTGCCATCAGAACCACCTACGAGCAGTACTTC
TRBV28	few	.	TRBJ2-1	CASHPIGTFSYNEQFF	TGTGCCAGCCATCCGATTGGGACATTTTCCTACAATGAGCAGTTCTTC
TRBV29-1	many	TRBD1	TRBJ2-7	CSVHGQAYEQYF	TGCAGCGTTCACGGACAGGCCTACGAGCAGTACTTC
TRBV28	once	.	TRBJ1-4	CASKTANEKLFF	TGTGCCAGCAAAACTGCTAATGAAAAACTGTTTTTT
TRBV7-3	few	.	TRBJ2-3	CASSLGRGGTDTQYF	TGTGCCAGCAGCTTAGGTAGGGGGGGCACAGATACGCAGTATTTT
TRBV2	.	.	TRBJ2-7	CASSELSEQYF	TGTGCCAGCAGTGAATTGAGTGAGCAGTACTTC
TRBV19	.	.	TRBJ1-5	CAAVGGFGQPQHF	TGTGCCGCCGTGGGGGGCTTTGGACAGCCCCAGCATTTT
TRBV5-4	.	TRBD1	TRBJ2-7	CASSQGVADSYEQYF	TGTGCCAGCAGCCAGGGGGTAGCAGACTCCTACGAGCAGTACTTC
TRBV29-1	.	.	TRBJ2-5	CSVASSETQYF	TGCAGCGTTGCCTCTTCGGAGACCCAGTACTTC
TRBV4-3	.	.	TRBJ2-7	CASSQPKSSYEQYF	TGCGCCAGCAGCCAACCGAAAAGCTCCTACGAGCAGTACTTC
TRBV7-8	.	TRBD2	TRBJ2-7	CASSLLVSGNYEQYF	TGTGCCAGCAGCTTATTGGTTAGCGGGAACTACGAGCAGTACTTC
TRBV7-2	few	TRBD2	TRBJ2-7	CASSLLPGGPYEQYF	TGTGCCAGCAGCTTATTACCGGGAGGGCCATACGAGCAGTACTTC
TRBV13	.	.	TRBJ2-7	CASSLGDRDTYEQYF	TGTGCCAGCAGCTTAGGTGACCGGGACACCTACGAGCAGTACTTC
TRBV5-6	.	.	TRBJ2-6	CASSPEPFGGANVLTF	TGTGCCAGCAGCCCGGAGCCCTTTGGAGGGGCCAACGTCCTGACTTTC
TRBV29-1	many	.	TRBJ2-7	CSVEGRGGGYEQYF	TGCAGCGTTGAGGGCCGGGGCGGAGGCTACGAGCAGTACTTC
TRBV29-1	.	.	TRBJ2-1	CSGAMGPQFF	TGCAGCGGCGCAATGGGACCGCAGTTCTTC
TRBV7-9	.	.	TRBJ2-5	CASSLLGVAYQETQYF	TGTGCCAGCAGCTTATTAGGGGTAGCGTACCAAGAGACCCAGTACTTC
TRBV5-1	.	.	TRBJ2-1	CASGLGGNTYNEQFF	TGCGCCAGCGGATTGGGCGGAAATACATACAATGAGCAGTTCTTC
TRBV13	.	.	TRBJ2-7	CASSLSGRWEQYF	TGTGCCAGCAGCTTATCCGGGAGATGGGAGCAGTACTTC
TRBV27	.	TRBD2	TRBJ2-1	CASSLRLAGGSPYNEQFF	TGTGCCAGCAGTTTACGCCTAGCGGGAGGTTCCCCTTACAATGAGCAGTTCTTC
TRBV5-1	many	TRBD1	TRBJ2-7	CASSWGAGGLGEQYF	TGCGCCAGCAGCTGGGGAGCAGGGGGCCTCGGCGAGCAGTACTTC
TRBV25-1	few	TRBD2	TRBJ2-7	CASSAGSGYLSYEQYF	TGTGCCAGCAGTGCCGGTAGCGGGTACCTTTCCTACGAGCAGTACTTC
TRBV10-3	.	.	TRBJ2-1	CAISEGRRYNEQFF	TGTGCCATCAGTGAAGGTAGGCGGTACAATGAGCAGTTCTTC
TRBV30	many	TRBD2	TRBJ2-3	CAWSVGAGVTDTQYF	TGTGCCTGGAGTGTAGGCGCGGGAGTAACAGATACGCAGTATTTT
TRBV28	.	.	TRBJ2-4	CASSNGGTLAKNIQYF	TGTGCCAGCAGTAACGGGGGTACCCTAGCCAAAAACATTCAGTACTTC
TRBV5-4	many	TRBD1	TRBJ1-4	CASSFDRGSEKLFF	TGTGCCAGCAGCTTTGACAGGGGGTCTGAAAAACTGTTTTTT
TRBV28	.	TRBD1	TRBJ2-7	CASKGQGAGGYEQYF	TGTGCCAGCAAGGGGCAGGGGGCAGGAGGCTACGAGCAGTACTTC
TRBV7-9	once	.	TRBJ2-1	CASSSILASHEQFF	TGTGCCAGCAGCAGCATACTAGCTTCCCATGAGCAGTTCTTC